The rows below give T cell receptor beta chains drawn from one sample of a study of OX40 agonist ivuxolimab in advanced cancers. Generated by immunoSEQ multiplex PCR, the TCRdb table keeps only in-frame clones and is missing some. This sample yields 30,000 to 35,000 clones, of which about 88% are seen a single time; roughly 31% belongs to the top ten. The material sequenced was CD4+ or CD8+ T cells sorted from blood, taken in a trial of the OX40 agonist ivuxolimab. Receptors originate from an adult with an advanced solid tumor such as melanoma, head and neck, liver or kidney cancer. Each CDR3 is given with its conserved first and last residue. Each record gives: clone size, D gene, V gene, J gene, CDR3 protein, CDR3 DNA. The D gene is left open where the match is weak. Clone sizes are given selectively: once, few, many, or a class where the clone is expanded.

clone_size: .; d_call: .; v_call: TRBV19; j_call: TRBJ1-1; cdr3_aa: CASSMGGQTEAFF; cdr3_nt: TGTGCCAGTAGTATGGGGGGGCAGACTGAAGCTTTCTTT
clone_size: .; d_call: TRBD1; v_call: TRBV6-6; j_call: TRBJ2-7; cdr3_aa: CATRTGGYDEQYF; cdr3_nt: TGTGCCACCCGGACAGGGGGCTACGACGAGCAGTACTTC
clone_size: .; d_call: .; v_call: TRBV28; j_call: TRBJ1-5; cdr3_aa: CASSYSQGGNQPQHF; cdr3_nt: TGTGCCAGCAGTTACTCCCAAGGAGGCAATCAGCCCCAGCATTTT
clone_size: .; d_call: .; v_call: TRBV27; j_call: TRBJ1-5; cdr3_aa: CASSLFRTQPQHF; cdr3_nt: TGTGCCAGCAGTTTATTTCGTACTCAGCCCCAGCATTTT
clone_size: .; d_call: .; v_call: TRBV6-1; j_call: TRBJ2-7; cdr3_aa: CASSELEEGSYEQYF; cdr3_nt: TGTGCCAGCAGTGAACTGGAGGAGGGGAGTTACGAGCAGTACTTC
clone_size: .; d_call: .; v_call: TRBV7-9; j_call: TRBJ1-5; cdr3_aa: CASSLGGQPQHF; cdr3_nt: TGTGCCAGCAGCTTAGGAGGTCAGCCCCAGCATTTT
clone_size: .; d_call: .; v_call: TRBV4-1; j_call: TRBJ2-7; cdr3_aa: CASSQAGSEQYF; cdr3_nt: TGCGCCAGCAGCCAAGCAGGGAGCGAGCAGTACTTC
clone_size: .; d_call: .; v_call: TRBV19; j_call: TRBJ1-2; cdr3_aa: CASSITSGGNGYTF; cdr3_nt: TGTGCCAGTAGTATAACCTCTGGTGGGAATGGCTACACCTTC
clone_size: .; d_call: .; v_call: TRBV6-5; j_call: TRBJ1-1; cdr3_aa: CASGQTNTEAFF; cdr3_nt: TGTGCCAGCGGGCAGACTAACACTGAAGCTTTCTTT
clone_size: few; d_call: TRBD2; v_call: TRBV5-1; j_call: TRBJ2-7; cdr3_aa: CASSGPGLGYEQYF; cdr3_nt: TGCGCCAGCAGCGGACCGGGACTAGGCTACGAGCAGTACTTC
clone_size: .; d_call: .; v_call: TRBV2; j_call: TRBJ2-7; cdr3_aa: CASTNSGSEQYF; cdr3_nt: TGTGCCAGCACCAATTCCGGGAGCGAGCAGTACTTC
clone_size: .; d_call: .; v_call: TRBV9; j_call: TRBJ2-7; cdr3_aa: CASSGGGYEQYF; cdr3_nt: TGTGCCAGCAGCGGAGGGGGGTACGAGCAGTACTTC
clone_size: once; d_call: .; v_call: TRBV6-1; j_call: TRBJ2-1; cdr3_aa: CAVPTGPYNEQFF; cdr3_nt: TGTGCCGTTCCAACAGGACCCTACAATGAGCAGTTCTTC
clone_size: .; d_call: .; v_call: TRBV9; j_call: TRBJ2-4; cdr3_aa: CASSLEGLAKNIQYF; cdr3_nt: TGTGCCAGCAGCCTGGAAGGGCTGGCCAAAAACATTCAGTACTTC
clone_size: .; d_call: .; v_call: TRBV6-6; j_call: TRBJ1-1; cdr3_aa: CASSPRVRSLPFQAFF; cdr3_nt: TGTGCCAGCAGTCCCCGGGTAAGGAGCCTCCCTTTCCAAGCTTTCTTT
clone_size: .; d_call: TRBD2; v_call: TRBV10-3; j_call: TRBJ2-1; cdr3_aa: CAIRGTSGTYNEQFF; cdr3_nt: TGTGCCATCAGGGGGACTAGCGGTACCTACAATGAGCAGTTCTTC
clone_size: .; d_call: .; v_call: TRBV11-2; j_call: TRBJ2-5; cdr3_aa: CASSPSESQETQYF; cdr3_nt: TGTGCCAGCAGCCCTAGCGAGAGCCAAGAGACCCAGTACTTC
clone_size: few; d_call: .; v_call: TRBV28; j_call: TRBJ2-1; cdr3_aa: CASSLGEQFF; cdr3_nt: TGTGCCAGCAGTTTAGGTGAGCAGTTCTTC
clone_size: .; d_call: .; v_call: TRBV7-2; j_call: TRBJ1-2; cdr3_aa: CASSLVSRSTYGYTF; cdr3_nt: TGTGCCAGCAGCTTAGTTAGCAGGTCTACCTATGGCTACACCTTC
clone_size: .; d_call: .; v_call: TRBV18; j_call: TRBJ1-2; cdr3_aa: CASSPPGVGYTF; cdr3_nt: TGTGCCAGCTCACCTCCCGGGGTTGGCTACACCTTC
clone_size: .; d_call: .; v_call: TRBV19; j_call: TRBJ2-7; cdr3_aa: CASKGGYEQYF; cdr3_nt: TGTGCCAGTAAGGGCGGCTACGAGCAGTACTTC
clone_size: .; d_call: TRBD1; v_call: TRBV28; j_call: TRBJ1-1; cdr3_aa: CASRPGTGGSEAFF; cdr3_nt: TGTGCCAGCAGACCCGGGACAGGGGGCTCTGAAGCTTTCTTT
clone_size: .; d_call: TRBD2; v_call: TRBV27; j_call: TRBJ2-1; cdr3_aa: CASSPLLETSGYNEQFF; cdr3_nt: TGTGCCAGCAGCCCCCTTTTAGAGACTAGCGGGTACAATGAGCAGTTCTTC
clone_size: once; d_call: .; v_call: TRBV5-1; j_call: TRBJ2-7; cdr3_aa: CASSGDYYEQYF; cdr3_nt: TGCGCCAGCAGCGGTGACTATTACGAGCAGTACTTC
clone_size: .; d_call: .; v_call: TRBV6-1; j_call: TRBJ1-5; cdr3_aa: CASSVTGYSNQPQHF; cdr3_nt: TGTGCCAGCAGTGTGACGGGTTATAGCAATCAGCCCCAGCATTTT
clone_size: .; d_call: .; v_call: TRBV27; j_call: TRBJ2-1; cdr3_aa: CASSLGPTNEQFF; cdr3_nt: TGTGCCAGCAGTCTGGGACCGACCAATGAGCAGTTCTTC
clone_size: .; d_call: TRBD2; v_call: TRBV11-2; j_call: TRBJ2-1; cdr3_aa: CASSPEITSGRAGNEQFF; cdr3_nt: TGTGCCAGCAGCCCGGAGATTACTAGCGGGAGGGCCGGGAATGAGCAGTTCTTC